The 23 T cell receptor beta chains listed next were all sequenced from one sample in a study of memory CD4+ T cells and cytomegalovirus serostatus. Produced via immunoSEQ multiplex PCR; TCRdb's table is partial and in-frame only. This repertoire shows roughly 49,000 clones, under 80% found once; its top ten account for 0.77%. Single viable CD3+CD4+CD8-CD45RO+ cells were sorted as the memory CD4+ T cells. Sequencing input: memory CD4+ T cells from blood. These TCRs come from an adult in good health and CMV-seronegative.

The chain has TRBV7-2 and TRBJ1-5; D gene unclear. From germline, CDR1 is SGHTA and CDR2 FQGNSA. The CDR3 sequence is 15 residues long. V was trimmed by 1 base and J by 4 bases, leaving 11 bases between them. The CDR3 sequence: CASSLVIGPNQPQHF. The CDR3 DNA reads as TGTGCCAGCAGCTTAGTTATAGGGCCAAATCAGCCCCAGCATTTT.

A few counts support this clone. The chain recombines TRBV28 with TRBJ1-6; 7 positions match TRBD1. The germline gives CDR1 MDHEN, CDR2 SYDVKM. J gave up 5 bases and V 7 bases, and 11 bases lay outside the gene matches. This CDR3 is built from 16 residues. CDR3 sequence (DNA): TGTGCCAGCACATCTCAGGGGGGCGCCCATAATTCACCCCTCCACTTT. It is translated as CASTSQGGAHNSPLHF.

The gene calls are TRBV29-1 and TRBJ2-5, with 10 positions matching TRBD2. The DNA end is a closer match to TRBJ2-7, so the J assignment may be wrong. CDR1 and CDR2 from the germline V gene are SQVTM and ANQGSEA. This CDR3 is built from 15 residues. The CDR3 loop reads CSVKPSGGGLYEQYF. As DNA, the CDR3 is TGCAGCGTAAAACCCAGCGGGGGGGGCCTCTACGAGCAGTACTTC.

CDR3 loop: CAISGGGLAASGGAYEQYF. CDR3 nucleotides: TGTGCCATCAGCGGGGGTGGACTAGCGGCTAGCGGGGGGGCGTACGAGCAGTACTTC. This rearrangement joins TRBV10-3 to TRBJ2-7, with 12 bases aligning to TRBD2. The CDR3 runs 19 residues. V lost 6 bases and J lost 4; bases outside the gene matches: 19. Germline CDR1 is ENHRY and CDR2 is SYGVKD.

The gene calls are TRBV5-5 and TRBJ1-6, with TRBD1 matching 7 bases. The CDR3 length is 14 residues. Germline V gene sequence: CDR1 SGHKS, CDR2 YYEKEE (reference sequence). V trimming: 3 bases; J trimming: 9 bases; junction bases outside the gene matches: 6. CDR3 residues: CASSSDRIGSPLHF. The CDR3 DNA sequence: TGTGCCAGCAGCTCGGACAGGATCGGTTCACCCCTCCACTTT. The variable domain in full, completed from reference TRBV5-5 and TRBJ1-6, reads DAGVTQSPTHLIKTRGQQVTLRCSPISGHKSVSWYQQVLGQGPQFIFQYYEKEERGRGNFPDRFSARQFPNYSSELNVNALLLGDSALYLCASSSDRIGSPLHFGNGTRLTVT.

The chain links TRBV25-1 to TRBJ2-2; 12 bases align to TRBD2. The trim removed 5 bases at V and 6 bases at J, leaving 7 bases unmatched. The CDR3 is 16 residues long. The germline V gene has CDR1 MGHDK and CDR2 SYGVNS. The CDR3 sequence is CASSRGLAGGPGELFF. DNA of the CDR3: TGTGCCAGCAGTCGGGGGCTAGCGGGGGGGCCCGGGGAGCTGTTTTTT.

This clone was seen a handful of times. V and J are TRBV2 and TRBJ1-4, with TRBD1 as a possible D gene (5 bases). This CDR3 has 15 residues. Germline-derived CDR1 and CDR2 are SNHLY and FYNNEI. Trimming stripped 6 bases from V and 2 bases from J, with 13 bases between. The CDR3 sequence is CASSPPGRTNEKLFF. The CDR3 DNA follows: TGTGCCAGCAGCCCCCCAGGGCGGACTAATGAAAAACTGTTTTTT.

This chain uses TRBV9 with TRBJ2-5, with 7 bases lining up with TRBD2. V lost 3 bases and J lost 3; bases outside the gene matches: 5. This CDR3 spans 14 amino acids. The germline V gene has CDR1 SGDLS and CDR2 YYNGEE. The CDR3: CASSGGLVEETQYF. The DNA for the CDR3 is TGTGCCAGCAGCGGTGGACTAGTGGAAGAGACCCAGTACTTC. The full variable domain, with the rest looked up from reference TRBV9 and TRBJ2-5, is DSGVTQTPKHLITATGQRVTLRCSPRSGDLSVYWYQQSLDQGLQFLIQYYNGEERAKGNILERFSAQQFPDLHSELNLSSLELGDSALYFCASSGGLVEETQYFGPGTRLLVL.

This clone was seen a handful of times. The chain recombines TRBV6-6 with TRBJ2-3; D call uncertain. Germline lookup yields CDR1 MNHNY and CDR2 SVGAGI (reference sequence). V was trimmed by 10 bases and J by 4 bases, leaving 9 bases between them. The CDR3 sequence is 11 residues long. As DNA, the CDR3 is TGTGCCACCGAGCGTTCAGATACGCAGTATTTT. This codes for CATERSDTQYF.

The chain has TRBV6-1 and TRBJ2-5, with D tentatively TRBD1 (5 bases). Germline V gene data show CDR1 as MNHNS and CDR2 as SASEGT. The V end was cut by 5 bases, the J end by 1 base, with 14 bases between. The CDR3 runs 15 residues. The CDR3 DNA reads as TGTGCCAGCAGTCGGACACCAACGCTCCAAGAGACCCAGTACTTC. It encodes CASSRTPTLQETQYF.

This clone appeared a few times. This rearrangement joins TRBV29-1 to TRBJ2-3; 7 positions agree with TRBD2. J lost 14 bases, V lost 6 bases, and 14 bases had no gene match. CDR1 is SQVTM and CDR2 is ANQGSEA in the germline V gene. The CDR3 is 12 amino acids. CDR3 region: CSVNLGSGAPYF. In DNA, the CDR3 is TGCAGCGTAAACTTAGGGAGCGGGGCTCCGTATTTT.

CDR3 sequence: CASSIEPGRSSPLHF. In DNA form, the CDR3 reads TGTGCCAGTAGTATAGAGCCAGGGAGAAGTTCACCCCTCCACTTT. V usage is TRBV19 and J usage is TRBJ1-6, with D perhaps TRBD1 (5 bases). Trimming cost V 0 bases and J 9 bases, with 12 bases left between them. The CDR3 runs to 15 residues. Germline V gene sequence: CDR1 LNHDA, CDR2 SQIVND (reference sequence).

The chain has TRBV28 and TRBJ1-5; D ambiguous. The CDR3 runs 14 residues. V was pared by 1 base and J by 2 bases, with 6 bases between. The V gene's germline CDR1 is MDHEN and CDR2 SYDVKM. The DNA for the CDR3 is TGTGCCAGCAGTTTATTACCGGGCAATCAGCCCCAGCATTTT. It specifies CASSLLPGNQPQHF.

This chain connects TRBV7-9 to TRBJ2-1, with D maybe TRBD1 (5 bases). CDR1 and CDR2 (germline): SEHNR, FQNEAQ (reference sequence). The germline V and J ends were trimmed by 4 bases and 1 base, with 8 bases remaining between them. This CDR3 has 14 amino acids. DNA of the CDR3: TGTGCCAGCAGCTCTGGGGCTTCCTACAATGAGCAGTTCTTC. It codes for CASSSGASYNEQFF.

The rearrangement joins TRBV19 to TRBJ2-2, with 9 bases lining up with TRBD1. The CDR3 covers 14 residues. Losses at the gene ends were 9 bases for V and 2 bases for J; bases not matched to a gene: 4. CDR1 is LNHDA, CDR2 SQIVND, per germline (reference sequence). DNA of the CDR3: TGTGCCAGCACACAGGGGGCCAACACCGGGGAGCTGTTTTTT. It encodes CASTQGANTGELFF.

The chain has TRBV13 and TRBJ1-6; TRBD1 agrees at 8 bases. Germline CDR1 PRHDT, CDR2 FYEKMQ (reference sequence). J lost 9 bases, V lost 1 base, and 5 bases had no gene match. The CDR3 covers 15 residues. This chain's CDR3 is CASSLADRESSPLHF. The CDR3 bases are TGTGCCAGCAGCTTAGCGGACAGGGAATCTTCACCCCTCCACTTT.

V and J are TRBV7-9 and TRBJ2-6, with D perhaps TRBD2 (6 bases). The CDR3 length is 19 residues. Germline-derived CDR1 and CDR2 are SEHNR and FQNEAQ (reference sequence). V gave up 2 bases and J gave up 0 bases, with 17 bases separating them. In DNA, the CDR3 is TGTGCCAGCAGCTTATTTCGGGGGAGTTCTAGCTCTGGGGCCAACGTCCTGACTTTC. Protein sequence: CASSLFRGSSSSGANVLTF.

This rearrangement joins TRBV10-3 to TRBJ1-6, with D hard to call. V was shortened by 0 bases and J by 6 bases, with 9 bases between the two germline ends. Germline lookup yields CDR1 ENHRY and CDR2 SYGVKD. The CDR3 totals 15 residues. CDR3 DNA sequence: TGTGCCATCAGTGAGTCGACGGCAGCTAATTCACCCCTCCACTTT. It codes for CAISESTAANSPLHF.

V usage is TRBV10-2 and J usage is TRBJ1-2; D is ambiguous. This CDR3 spans 13 amino acids. The germline V gene has CDR1 WSHSY and CDR2 SAAADI. The germline V and J ends were trimmed by 3 bases and 6 bases, with 11 bases remaining between them. CDR3 protein: CASSEVGLNGYTF. CDR3 nucleotides: TGCGCCAGCAGTGAAGTCGGACTGAATGGCTACACCTTC.

There are a few counts of this clone. Other DNA sequences within the sample encode an identical CDR3. The V and J genes are TRBV15 and TRBJ2-3; unclear D gene. V lost 5 bases, J lost 1 base, and 16 bases lay in between. Germline CDR1 LNHNV, CDR2 YYDKDF (reference sequence). CDR3 size: 16 residues. For the CDR3, the DNA is TGTGCCACCAGCCCCAGAGCCCCCGGAGGCACAGATACGCAGTATTTT. It codes for CATSPRAPGGTDTQYF.

V gene TRBV4-2 combines with J gene TRBJ2-7; D possibly corresponds to TRBD1 (6 bases). The V gene's germline CDR1 is LGHNA and CDR2 YNFKEQ. The CDR3 is made up of 13 amino acids. Trimming cost V 7 bases and J 6 bases, with 16 bases left between them. The CDR3 sequence is CASTGDNLFEQYF. The CDR3 DNA reads TGTGCCAGCACAGGGGATAATTTGTTCGAGCAGTACTTC.

This clone was observed a few times. The chain joins TRBV7-2 to TRBJ1-4; D unresolved. The V gene's germline CDR1 is SGHTA and CDR2 FQGNSA. This CDR3 spans 14 amino acids. V lost 3 bases and J lost 7, with 12 bases in between. In DNA, the CDR3 is TGTGCCAGCAGCTTGAGGGATCGAAGTGAAAAACTGTTTTTT. Amino acids: CASSLRDRSEKLFF.

This sequence joins TRBV6-4 and TRBJ2-2, with TRBD2 as a possible D gene (6 bases). This CDR3 is 18 amino acids long. Germline V lookup: CDR1 MRHNA, CDR2 SNTAGT. V was shortened by 1 base and J by 8 bases, with 23 bases between the two germline ends. CDR3 residues: CASSDLRGWAIIAGELFF. For the CDR3, the DNA is TGTGCCAGCAGTGACTTGCGGGGCTGGGCCATAATTGCGGGGGAGCTGTTTTTT.